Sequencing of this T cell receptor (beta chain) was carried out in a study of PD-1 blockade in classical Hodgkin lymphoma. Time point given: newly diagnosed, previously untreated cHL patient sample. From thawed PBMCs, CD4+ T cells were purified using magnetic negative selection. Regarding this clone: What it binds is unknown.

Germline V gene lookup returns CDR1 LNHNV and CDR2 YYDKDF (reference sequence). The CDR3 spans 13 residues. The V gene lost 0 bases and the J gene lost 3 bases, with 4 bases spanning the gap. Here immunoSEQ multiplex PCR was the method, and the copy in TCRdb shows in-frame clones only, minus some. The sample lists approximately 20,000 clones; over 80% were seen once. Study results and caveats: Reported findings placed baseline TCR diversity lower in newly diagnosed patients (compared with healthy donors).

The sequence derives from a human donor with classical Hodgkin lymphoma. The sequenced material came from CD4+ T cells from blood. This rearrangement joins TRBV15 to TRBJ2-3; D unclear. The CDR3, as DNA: TGTGCCACCAGCAGAGAACCTACAGATACGCAGTATTTT. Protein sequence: CATSREPTDTQYF. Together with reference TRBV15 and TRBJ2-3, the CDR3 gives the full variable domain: DAMVIQNPRYQVTQFGKPVTLSCSQTLNHNVMYWYQQKSSQAPKLLFHYYDKDFNNEADTPDNFQSRRPNTSFCFLDIRSPGLGDTAMYLCATSREPTDTQYFGPGTRLTVL.